The clone carrying this T cell receptor beta chain was seen repeatedly, ten times or more. MiXCR, run by TCRdb on the 5' RACE reads, gives a single entry per CDR3 protein. Among under 300,000 distinct CDR3 sequences listed, around 8% were seen once. The entry originates in a study of T-cell memory formation after mild COVID-19. Across the whole study: Largely, the TCR clusters proved donor specific.

Trimming stripped 0 bases from V and 5 bases from J, with 8 bases between. Germline V lookup: CDR1 SGHDT, CDR2 YYEEEE. The CDR3 is made up of 13 amino acids. The sample was PBMCs or a T cell subset sorted from them (not recorded which). The TCR sequence derives from a man between 18 and 35 years old who had mild COVID-19 (a few samples of this study predate the infection). Cell type and time point are not known. J is TRBJ1-1 and V is TRBV5-6, with a tentative D call TRBD1 (6 bases). Here the CDR3 DNA reads TGTGCCAGCAGCTTGGGGGGGCCGACTGAAGCTTTCTTT. It specifies CASSLGGPTEAFF.